The 6 T cell receptor beta chains reported below all come from one sample, sequenced in a study of cytomegalovirus exposure and HLA in healthy donors. PCR employed 60 Vbeta and 13 Jbeta primers. The repertoire was sequenced with immunoSEQ multiplex PCR; TCRdb's copy has only in-frame clones and lacks some. The sample has over 150,000 clones, roughly 81% seen once. Material for sequencing was PBMCs. The origin of the receptors is a woman aged 45-65 years in good health and CMV-seronegative.

This clone has only a few counts. The rearrangement links TRBV7-2 to TRBJ2-3; the match to TRBD1 covers 11 bases. Trimming at V came to 5 bases and at J to 0 bases, leaving 10 bases not matched to a gene. Germline-derived CDR1 and CDR2 are SGHTA and FQGNSA. The CDR3 extends over 18 amino acids. The CDR3 bases are TGTGCCAGCAGCCCCCAAAGGACAGGGGGCTACAGCACAGATACGCAGTATTTT. Encoded protein: CASSPQRTGGYSTDTQYF. The full variable domain, with the rest looked up from reference TRBV7-2 and TRBJ2-3, is GAGVSQSPSNKVTEKGKDVELRCDPISGHTALYWYRQSLGQGLEFLIYFQGNSAPDKSGLPSDRFSAERTGGSVSTLTIQRTQQEDSAVYLCASSPQRTGGYSTDTQYFGPGTRLTVL.

The chain couples TRBV10-3 to TRBJ2-1, with 7 bases aligning to TRBD2. CDR1 is ENHRY and CDR2 is SYGVKD in the germline V gene. The CDR3 has 17 residues. The J segment lost 0 bases and the V segment lost 5 bases, leaving 10 bases of the junction unmatched. The CDR3 is CAISKPGRGSSYNEQFF. The CDR3 DNA is TGTGCCATCAGTAAACCGGGGAGGGGAAGCTCCTACAATGAGCAGTTCTTC.

This chain connects TRBV6-1 to TRBJ2-7; TRBD1 agrees at 9 bases. The CDR3 is made up of 13 amino acids. Looked up from germline, CDR1 is MNHNS and CDR2 is SASEGT. The J segment lost 3 bases and the V segment lost 6 bases, leaving 3 bases of the junction unmatched. In nucleotides, the CDR3 is TGTGCCAGCAGGGACAGGGGTCTCTACGAGCAGTACTTC. Its protein is CASRDRGLYEQYF.

The V and J genes are TRBV5-6 and TRBJ1-1; no clear D gene. V was shortened by 0 bases and J by 1 base, with 7 bases between the two germline ends. The CDR3 contains 14 residues. CDR1 SGHDT and CDR2 YYEEEE come from the germline V gene. CDR3 bases: TGTGCCAGCAGCTTGGGGCACAAGAACACTGAAGCTTTCTTT. Its translation: CASSLGHKNTEAFF.

The chain joins TRBV6-5 to TRBJ2-1; 7 bases match TRBD2. V dropped 8 bases and J dropped 12; count of bases not matched to a gene: 16. The CDR3 consists of 14 residues. CDR1 is MNHEY, CDR2 SVGAGI, per germline. DNA of the CDR3: TGTGCCAGCTCCCCCAGCGGGGCCCCGATCGGGCAGTTCTTC. This codes for CASSPSGAPIGQFF.

The chain couples TRBV7-2 to TRBJ1-5, with D possibly being TRBD1 (6 bases). The CDR3 has 13 amino acids. Per germline, CDR1 SGHTA and CDR2 FQGNSA. V lost 5 bases to trimming and J lost 2 bases, with 7 bases between them. CDR3 coding DNA: TGTGCCAGCAGCCGACAGGGCAATCAGCCCCAGCATTTT. Translated, it gives CASSRQGNQPQHF.